This TCR beta chain was documented in a study of cytomegalovirus exposure and HLA in healthy donors (dated by TCRdb to about 2017). Regarding the complete study: According to an earlier analysis of 587 of the donors, 150 million to 200 million T cells yielded roughly 100 million unique TCR beta sequences and about 300 Gb of sequence data. Among the roughly 380 genotyped donors, around 81% belonged to the genetic ancestry cluster associated with self-reported Caucasian donors. An earlier analysis of 587 of the donors used high-throughput TCR beta sequencing to judge whether each TCR beta V gene segment behaved as functional or pseudogenic. HLA typing included class I and class II loci at four-digit resolution. Donor age, sex, ethnicity and CMV serostatus were collected together with the repertoire data. Roughly 300 gigabases of sequencing data and 70 million to 85 million unique TCR sequences were included in an early release covering about 700 HLA-typed donors. The study aimed to test whether cataloging public T cell receptors could reveal signatures of past pathogen exposure. The number of donors typed differed by locus, with roughly 620-640 for A, B, C, DRB1 and DQB1, roughly 520 for DQA1, nearly 610 for DPA1, and some 440 for DPB1. High-throughput TCR immunosequencing, statistical association of individual TCRs with disease status, and machine learning were combined to predict cytomegalovirus infection status. The T cell repertoires of several hundred subjects were profiled by immunosequencing and related to cytomegalovirus serostatus. Roughly five DR-DQ haplotypes were handled as single units for association and clustering because linkage in the cohort was strong. Among 300 to 450 genotyped donors of the cohort, an average of around 240,000 unique TCR beta nucleotide sequences were sequenced per donor, around 18% of them non-productive. Rather than using new phenotypic data, the later analysis identified candidate immune exposures from TCR beta sequences and from how often those sequences occurred across donors. Along with the approximately 620-subject first cohort, a separate validation cohort of more than 90 different subjects was used. Every repertoire in the discovery cohort had been generated on one and the same sequencing platform. In a later analysis, previously published TCR beta repertoires from 600 to 850 donors were re-analyzed and high-resolution HLA genotyping was added so that TCR occurrence patterns could be studied. Genome-wide SNP genotypes for about 60% of the roughly 700 donors were used in a later genetic analysis, which treated that subset as a discovery cohort. The research as a whole found: This cohort had only TCR beta chains sequenced, and the lack of alpha or paired-chain data limited which features could be detected. HLA typing was unavailable for some donors at each locus, so association tests used only the typed subset. The 87-base-pair reads could not distinguish some IMGT-functional V segments, including TRBV6-2 and TRBV6-3, so those segments were excluded. Because counts were too low, under 20 rarely observed V segments, including chromosome 9 orphons, were left out of the earlier analysis of several hundred of the donors. In vitro tests confirmed that a few of the cytomegalovirus-associated TCR beta chains recognize cytomegalovirus antigens. According to a later analysis, most CMV-associated TCR beta chains appeared to be HLA-restricted, and the HLA associations seemed to be driven largely by CMV exposure. The study gave a list of about 170 TCR beta chains associated with cytomegalovirus. When HLA alleles, especially DR and DQ, strongly co-occurred, attributing TCR associations to individual alleles was difficult. Across donors, most TCR sequences were observed very rarely, whereas some public TCRs were present in many individuals. In a later genetic analysis, a missense DCLRE1C variant was associated with V-gene and J-gene trimming of TCR beta chains, and the association was replicated in an independent cohort. A later analysis associated 16,951 TCR beta sequences with specific HLA alleles at a false discovery rate of 0.05. It was suggested by the authors that the approach could potentially be generalized to other disease states and immunological phenotypes. Presence/absence analyses assumed roughly uniform sequencing depth across donors, an assumption that may not hold. A later analysis found that HLA-associated TCR beta chains were more clonally expanded and had lower generation probabilities than equally common non-associated chains. In a later genetic analysis, fewer N-insertions in productive TCRs were reported among donors in an Asian-associated ancestry cluster than the 666-donor mean. Broadly in line with IMGT annotations, most TCR beta V segments showed up in productive rearrangements about 87% or about 30% of the time in an earlier analysis of about 500 of the donors. A further reported finding was that TCR beta sequences accurately predicted the HLA-A and HLA-B alleles for most subjects in the first cohort. A later analysis found that TCR association rates varied across HLA loci, with DRB1 alleles showing the most associated TCRs and HLA-C alleles the fewest. CMV serostatus was the only immune exposure information available for the cohort. The classifier was reported to diagnose cytomegalovirus status with high specificity and sensitivity in both the original cohort and the validation cohort. According to a later analysis, parvovirus B19, influenza, CMV and Epstein-Barr virus appeared linked to several top co-occurrence clusters. Linkage disequilibrium might explain the correlated functional status among segregating V segments, but an unknown experimental factor could not be ruled out. A cluster of highly shared sequence variants was judged likely to represent a technical artifact of the sequencing pipeline.

The library was made by the immunoSEQ multiplex PCR assay. The multiplex PCR relied on a mix of 60 forward primers for TCR Vbeta segments and 13 reverse primers for TCR Jbeta segments. Amplification of the CDR3 region of rearranged TCR beta genes was performed with a multiplex PCR assay on genomic DNA. The Illumina HiSeq System was used to sequence the amplified TCR beta libraries as 87-base-pair reads. Concerning the study's data processing: A later analysis counted 75 million to 100 million unique TCR beta chains across the 550 to 700 repertoires, and about 10 million of these chains were shared by at least two donors. Raw reads were error-corrected and collapsed into unique sequences with a nearest-neighbor algorithm that merged closely related sequences to remove PCR and sequencing errors. CDR3 sequences were aligned to IMGT reference sequences to assign V, D and J gene segments. For a sequence to be retained, a match of at least six nucleotides was required to both a V gene segment and a J gene segment. Rearrangements were called productive when the CDR3 lacked stop codons and stayed in frame with V and J; all others were non-productive. CDR3 was defined by IMGT convention, running from the second conserved V-encoded cysteine to the conserved J-encoded phenylalanine. In an earlier analysis of some 550 of the donors, sequences lacking an unambiguous match to a single V gene segment were excluded. An earlier analysis of several hundred of the donors called V segments functional above 56.7% productive rearrangements and segregating when the between-donor standard deviation exceeded 5%. A statistical classification framework was built to diagnose cytomegalovirus status from the catalog of TCR beta chain sequences. A later analysis assigned V and J genes by comparing TCR nucleotide sequences with IMGT/GENE-DB human TR gene sequences. In a later analysis, CDR3 sequences and most-parsimonious VDJ recombination scenarios were assigned using the TCRdist pipeline. In a later analysis, each TCR beta chain was defined by its CDR3 amino acid sequence together with its V-gene family, and reads without a unique V-gene family were excluded. As a way to deal with suspected cross-contamination and a sequencing artifact, a later analysis dropped nearly 600 nucleotide sequences that were highly shared and had low generation probability. In a later analysis, a clonal expansion index was calculated for each public chain from normalized within-repertoire ranks of inferred template counts. In a later analysis, generation probabilities were computed with a VDJ recombination model fitted to out-of-frame rearrangements, and the resulting probabilities were checked against IGoR. In a later analysis, hypergeometric tests were used to score TCR-TCR, TCR-HLA and TCR-CMV co-occurrence, with a repertoire-size bias correction applied to TCR pairs. In a later analysis, false discovery rates were estimated by permuting HLA or CMV assignments 20 times. A later analysis grouped co-occurring TCRs with DBSCAN, adding TCRdist sequence similarity when clustering within HLA-allele-positive subsets. Repertoires with fewer than 30,000 or more than 120,000 public chains, plus five repertoires with anomalous nucleotide sharing, were excluded from co-occurrence clustering. TCRdb mirrors the immuneACCESS table, restricted to in-frame sequences. Some clones are absent from its copies; in checked studies, under half trace to an unresolved V gene, and the reason for the others is unknown. V and J calls plus clone size are reproduced from that table; the DNA served to infer D and trimming. This sample's table lists 150,000 to 200,000 clones. The ten largest clones take up 0.74% of the sample.

The germline V gene encodes CDR1 SGDLS and CDR2 YYNGEE. Here V drops 0 bases and J drops 5 bases, and the junction holds 9 bases not matched to any gene. Reading from cysteine to phenylalanine, the CDR3 counts 16 amino acids. Only the CDR3 DNA is retained, 48 bases long and in frame from the first base. As to this clone: No antigen is known for it.

The cohort comprised 666 healthy bone marrow donors. All cohort members were sampled while nominally healthy, although unrecorded immune exposures were likely present. The donor was CMV seronegative and belonged to the group of 352 seronegative cohort members. A peripheral blood sample was collected from each donor, and TCR beta sequencing was performed on peripheral blood mononuclear cells. The Qiagen DNeasy Blood Extraction Kit was used to extract genomic DNA from the blood cell samples. Specimen: PBMCs. This TCR was recovered from a boy aged 5-17 years in good health and CMV-seronegative. This receptor chain uses TRBV9 and TRBJ2-5; TRBD1 agrees with 8 junctional bases. In nucleotides, the sequence is TGTGCCAGCAGCGTAGCGGCAGGGGGCCTAGGGGAGACCCAGTACTTC. It translates to CASSVAAGGLGETQYF.